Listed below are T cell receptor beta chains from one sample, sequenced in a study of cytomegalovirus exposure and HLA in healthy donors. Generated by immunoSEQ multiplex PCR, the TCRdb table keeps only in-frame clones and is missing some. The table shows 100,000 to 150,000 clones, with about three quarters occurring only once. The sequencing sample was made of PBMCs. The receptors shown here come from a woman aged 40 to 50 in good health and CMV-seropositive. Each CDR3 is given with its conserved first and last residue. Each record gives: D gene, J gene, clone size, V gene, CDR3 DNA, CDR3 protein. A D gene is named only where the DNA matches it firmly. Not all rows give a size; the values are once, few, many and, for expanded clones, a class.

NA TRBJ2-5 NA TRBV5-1 TGCGCCAGCAGCTGGAGTCAACCGGTAGAGACCCAGTACTTC CASSWSQPVETQYF
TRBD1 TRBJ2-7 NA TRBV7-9 TGTGCCAGCAGCGAGCAGGGGGTGTGGGACGAGCAGTACTTC CASSEQGVWDEQYF
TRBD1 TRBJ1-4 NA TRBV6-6 TGTGCCAGCACCTCCCCCGAGACAGGGTTAGAAAAACTGTTTTTT CASTSPETGLEKLFF
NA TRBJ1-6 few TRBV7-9 TGTGCCAGCAGGGTGTTAGGGGGAAGCTCACCCCTCCACTTT CASRVLGGSSPLHF
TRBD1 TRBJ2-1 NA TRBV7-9 TGTGCCAGCAGCTTTTCCGACAGGGGCTATGAGCAGTTCTTC CASSFSDRGYEQFF
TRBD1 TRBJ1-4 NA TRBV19 TGTGCCGCGAAGGACAGGGGCTCGGAAAAACTGTTTTTT CAAKDRGSEKLFF
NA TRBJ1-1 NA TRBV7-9 TGTGCCAGCAGCTTAGAACTACGAACTGAAGCTTTCTTT CASSLELRTEAFF
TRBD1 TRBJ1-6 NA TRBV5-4 TGTGCCAGCAGCTCCAGCAGGGGGTTAGGGGGAAGGGGTTCACCCCTCCACTTT CASSSSRGLGGRGSPLHF
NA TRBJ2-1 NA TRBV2 TGTGCCAGCAGCCCTAGCTCCTACAATGAGCAGTTCTTC CASSPSSYNEQFF
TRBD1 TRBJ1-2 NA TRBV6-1 TGCGCCAGCAGCACAACAGGGGGCGTAAGTGGCTACACCTTC CASSTTGGVSGYTF
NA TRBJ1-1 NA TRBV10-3 TGTGCCATCAGTGAATCTATGCAGGGGAGAGCGAACACTGAAGCTTTCTTT CAISESMQGRANTEAFF
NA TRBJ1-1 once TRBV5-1 TGCGCCAGCAGCTTGGCCGGCAGGGTGAGATCTGAAGCTTTCTTT CASSLAGRVRSEAFF
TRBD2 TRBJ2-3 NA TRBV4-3 TGCGCCAGCAGCCACCTTAGCGGGGGCGACCTGTTACGTACAGATACGCAGTATTTT CASSHLSGGDLLRTDTQYF
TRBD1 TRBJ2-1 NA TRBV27 TGTGCCAGCAGTTTGTTTGCAGGGGGACGGGATGAGCAGTTCTTC CASSLFAGGRDEQFF
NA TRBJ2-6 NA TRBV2 TGTGCCAGCACGTACCAATCGGGCGTCCTGACTTTC CASTYQSGVLTF
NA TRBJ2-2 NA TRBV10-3 TGTGCCATCAGTGAGGGAAGGGGGATCACCGGGGAGCTGTTTTTT CAISEGRGITGELFF
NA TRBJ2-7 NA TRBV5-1 TGCGCCAGCAGCTTGGCCGTCTCGGGTTCCCCATCCTACGAGCAGTACTTC CASSLAVSGSPSYEQYF
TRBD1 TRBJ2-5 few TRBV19 TGTGCCAGTAGCGGGGACAGGGGGGAGACCCAGTACTTC CASSGDRGETQYF
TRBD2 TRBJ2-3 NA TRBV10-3 TGTGCCATCAGGCGACTAGCGGGGGGATCAGATACGCAGTATTTT CAIRRLAGGSDTQYF
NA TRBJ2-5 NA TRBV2 TGTGCCAGCAGTCTCGACGGGGGATCCCAAGAGACCCAGTACTTC CASSLDGGSQETQYF
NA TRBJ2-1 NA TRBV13 TGTGCCAGCAGCTTAGATTCTTTTTCCTACAATGAGCAGTTCTTC CASSLDSFSYNEQFF
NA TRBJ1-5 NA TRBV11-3 TGTGCCAGCAGCTTAGTTTGCAGGAGGACTCCTAGCAATCAGCCCCAGCATTTT CASSLVCRRTPSNQPQHF
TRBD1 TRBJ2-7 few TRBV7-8 TGTGCCAGCAGGGACAGGGGGCAAAGGTACGAGCAGTACTTC CASRDRGQRYEQYF
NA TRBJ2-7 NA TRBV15 TGTGCCACCAGCAGAGGGTACGAGTCCTTCCTCTCCTACGAGCAGTACTTC CATSRGYESFLSYEQYF
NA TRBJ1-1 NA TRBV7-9 TGTGCCAGCAGCTTGCCCCAGGGTAACACTGAAGCTTTCTTT CASSLPQGNTEAFF
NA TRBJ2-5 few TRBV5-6 TGTGCCAGCAGCTTGGACAGGGTAGGGACCCAGTACTTC CASSLDRVGTQYF
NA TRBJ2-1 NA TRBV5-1 TGCGCCAGCAGTCCTCACGGAGGGCAGGGGGCCTACAATGAGCAGTTCTTC CASSPHGGQGAYNEQFF
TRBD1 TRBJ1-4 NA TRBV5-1 TGCGCCAGCAGCTTGATGCAGGGGGCGGAAAAACTGTTTTTT CASSLMQGAEKLFF
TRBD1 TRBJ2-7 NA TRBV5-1 TGCGCCAGCAGCTTGTCCGGGACAGGGGGCGGCGAGCAGTACTTC CASSLSGTGGGEQYF
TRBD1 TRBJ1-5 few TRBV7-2 TGTGCCAGCAGCTCCCGGACAGGAAGCAATCAGCCCCAGCATTTT CASSSRTGSNQPQHF
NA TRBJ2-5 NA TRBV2 TGTGCCAGCAGTGAATACCGTCTACCATACTTC CASSEYRLPYF
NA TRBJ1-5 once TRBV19 TGTGCCAGTAGTATAGGGCCAGGGACTAGTAATCAGCCCCAGCATTTT CASSIGPGTSNQPQHF
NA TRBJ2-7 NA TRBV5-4 TGTGCCAGCAGCTTGGGACAGTCCTACGAGCAGTACTTC CASSLGQSYEQYF
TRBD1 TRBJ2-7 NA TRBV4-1 TGCGCCAGCAGCCTTAAGATGGACAGGGTTGGCTACGAGCAGTACTTC CASSLKMDRVGYEQYF
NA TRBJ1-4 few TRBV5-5 TGTGCCAGCAGCTTCGACTTGAATGAAAAACTGTTTTTT CASSFDLNEKLFF
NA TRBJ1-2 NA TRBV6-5 TGTGCCAGCAGTTCCAGGACCAGCGGTGGCTATGGCTACACCTTC CASSSRTSGGYGYTF
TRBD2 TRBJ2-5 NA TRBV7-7 TGTGCCAGCAGCCCAGGGACTAGCGGGGGGGAGACCCAGTACTTC CASSPGTSGGETQYF
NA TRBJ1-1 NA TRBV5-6 TGTGCCAGCAGCTCTTACTACCGGGGTCTCCTCATGAACACTGAAGCTTTCTTT CASSSYYRGLLMNTEAFF
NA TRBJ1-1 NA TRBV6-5 TGTGCCAGCATCCTCCTAGCGGGGAAAACTGAAGCTTTCTTT CASILLAGKTEAFF
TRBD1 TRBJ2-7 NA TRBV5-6 TGTGCCAGCAGCTTGGATCAGGGGGTCTACGAGCAGTACTTC CASSLDQGVYEQYF
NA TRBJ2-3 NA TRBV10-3 TGTGCCATCAGTGAGTCGACAGGTTTTAGCACAGATACGCAGTATTTT CAISESTGFSTDTQYF
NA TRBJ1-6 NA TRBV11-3 TGTGCCAGCAGCTTATTCGGGGATTCACCCCTCCACTTT CASSLFGDSPLHF
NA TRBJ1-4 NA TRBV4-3 TGCGCCAGCAGCCAATGGGGGGATTCTAATGAAAAACTGTTTTTT CASSQWGDSNEKLFF
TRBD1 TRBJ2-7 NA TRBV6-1 TGTGCCAGCAGTGATTCCCCCCCAGGGACAGGGCGGATTGGGCAGTACTTC CASSDSPPGTGRIGQYF
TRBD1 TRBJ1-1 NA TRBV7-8 TGTGCCAGCAGCCCCAGTATGGGACAGGGGGTAGGAGCTTTCTTT CASSPSMGQGVGAFF
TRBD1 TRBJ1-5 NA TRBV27 TGTGCCAGCAGCCGTACCGGACAGGCGGGTTATAGCAATCAGCCCCAGCATTTT CASSRTGQAGYSNQPQHF
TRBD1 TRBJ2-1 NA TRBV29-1 TGCAGCGTCTGGGACAGGGGAGTGCATGAGCAGTTCTTC CSVWDRGVHEQFF
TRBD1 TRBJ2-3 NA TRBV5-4 TGTGCCAGCAGCTCAAGAGGACAGGGTCGGGAAGATACGCAGTATTTT CASSSRGQGREDTQYF
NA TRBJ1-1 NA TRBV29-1 TGCAGCGTTCGGGACTGGGGGAACACTGAAGCTTTCTTT CSVRDWGNTEAFF
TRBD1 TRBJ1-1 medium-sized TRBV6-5 TGTGCCAGCAGTTACTTACAGGGGAGGACTGAAGCTTTCTTT CASSYLQGRTEAFF
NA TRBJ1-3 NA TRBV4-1 TGCGCCAGCAGCCAAGACCCCAGACTGAGCTCTGGAAACACCATATATTTT CASSQDPRLSSGNTIYF
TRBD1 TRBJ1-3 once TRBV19 TGTGCCAGTACCCAGGGGGACCGTTACACCATATATTTT CASTQGDRYTIYF
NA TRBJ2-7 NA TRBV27 TGTGCCAGCAGCCTCGGGAGCGGGGAGCAGTACTTC CASSLGSGEQYF
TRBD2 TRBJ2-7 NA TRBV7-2 TGTGCCAGCAGCTTCGGGGGGGCCCTAGGGTACGAGCAGTACTTC CASSFGGALGYEQYF
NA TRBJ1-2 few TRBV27 TGTGCCAGCAGTCCTAGTTCCCCCTATGGCTACACCTTC CASSPSSPYGYTF
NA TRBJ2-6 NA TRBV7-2 TGTGCCAGCAGCTTAGGTACAGCTGGGGCCAACGTCCTGACTTTC CASSLGTAGANVLTF
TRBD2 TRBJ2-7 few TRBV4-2 TGTGCCAGCAGCTACTCCACTAGCGGCTCCTACGAGCAGTACTTC CASSYSTSGSYEQYF